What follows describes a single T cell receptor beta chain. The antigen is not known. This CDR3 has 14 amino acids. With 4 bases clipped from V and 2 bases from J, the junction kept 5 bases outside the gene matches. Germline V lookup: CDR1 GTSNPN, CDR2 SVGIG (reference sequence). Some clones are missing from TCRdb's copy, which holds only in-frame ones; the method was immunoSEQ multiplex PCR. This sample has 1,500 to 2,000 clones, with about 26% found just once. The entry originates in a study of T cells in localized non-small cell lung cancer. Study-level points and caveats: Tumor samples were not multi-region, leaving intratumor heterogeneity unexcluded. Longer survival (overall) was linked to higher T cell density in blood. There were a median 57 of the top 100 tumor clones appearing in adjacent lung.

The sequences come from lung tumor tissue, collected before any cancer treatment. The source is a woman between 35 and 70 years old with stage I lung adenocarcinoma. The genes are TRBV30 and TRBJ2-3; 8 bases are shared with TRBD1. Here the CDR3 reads CAWTTGGPTDTQYF. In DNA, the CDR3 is TGTGCCTGGACCACAGGGGGACCCACAGATACGCAGTATTTT.